The 8 T cell receptor beta chains given below trace back to one sample, sequenced in a study of shared clonotypes between healthy human individuals (TCRdb year 2020). The library was generated by the immunoSEQ multiplex PCR assay. Not all clones reach the TCRdb copy of this immuneACCESS table, which keeps in-frame sequences only. Checked studies attribute under half of the gap to unresolved V genes and leave the rest unexplained. In all, the sample holds approximately 2.1 million clones, and 85% to 95% of those were seen once. 0.39% of the sample is taken by the ten largest. Input material: naive CD4+ T cells from PBMCs. The cell subset or site label here, explained by the study, means: CD45RA+ positively selected. These receptors came from a man younger than 35 in good health. Some clones in this sample may be carry-over from other donors' samples.

Details on this clone: Other DNA sequences in this specimen translate into the identical CDR3. V gene TRBV28 combines with J gene TRBJ1-2; tentatively, D is TRBD1 (6 bases). The germline CDR1 and CDR2 sequences are MDHEN and SYDVKM. The CDR3 totals 13 residues. The V end lost 8 bases, the J end lost 4 bases, and 14 bases lay between the germline ends. CDR3 DNA sequence: TGTGCCAGCCGGTCAGGAGGGGGCTATGGCTACACCTTC. Translating gives CASRSGGGYGYTF.

V and J are TRBV27 and TRBJ1-2; no reliable D call. Germline CDR1 and CDR2: MNHEY and SMNVEV (reference sequence). V dropped 6 bases and J dropped 0 bases, with 8 bases sitting between them. The CDR3 spans 13 residues. The CDR3 is CASRTGPNYGYTF. DNA for the CDR3: TGTGCCAGCAGAACCGGTCCTAACTATGGCTACACCTTC.

The chain employs TRBV15 and TRBJ1-2; 9 bases match TRBD1. The CDR3 spans 16 residues. The germline V gene encodes CDR1 LNHNV and CDR2 YYDKDF (reference sequence). V was clipped by 8 bases and J by 7 bases; unmatched bases: 17. The CDR3 nucleotides are TGTGCCACCGGGGACAGGGTAACCTCTAGGAGGAGTGGCTACACCTTC. It is translated as CATGDRVTSRRSGYTF.

Notes on this clone: The sample has other DNA sequences that encode this CDR3 too. This sequence joins TRBV30 and TRBJ2-2; 12 positions match TRBD2. Germline V CDR1 and CDR2: GTSNPN, SVGIG (reference sequence). This CDR3 has 16 amino acids. The V segment lost 2 bases and the J segment 4 bases; nucleotides outside the gene matches: 5. CDR3 sequence (DNA): TGTGCCTGGAGTCCAGGACTAGCGGGAACCACCGGGGAGCTGTTTTTT. This codes for CAWSPGLAGTTGELFF.

This rearrangement joins TRBV5-1 to TRBJ1-1, with 7 bases fitting TRBD1. CDR1 SGHRS and CDR2 YFSETQ come from the germline V gene. V shed 3 bases and J 6 bases; nucleotides not matched to a gene: 8. The CDR3 is made up of 14 amino acids. Here the CDR3 DNA reads TGCGCCAGCAGCTCGGTGACAGGGCGGGCTGAAGCTTTCTTT. It specifies CASSSVTGRAEAFF. The variable domain in full, with the rest retrieved from reference TRBV5-1 and TRBJ1-1, is KAGVTQTPRYLIKTRGQQVTLSCSPISGHRSVSWYQQTPGQGLQFLFEYFSETQRNKGNFPGRFSGRQFSNSRSEMNVSTLELGDSALYLCASSSVTGRAEAFFGQGTRLTVV.

CDR3 sequence: CASSLRQGGTEAFF. CDR3 nucleotides: TGTGCCAGCAGCTTGAGGCAGGGGGGCACTGAAGCTTTCTTT. The chain couples TRBV5-6 to TRBJ1-1; 7 bases line up with TRBD1. The CDR3 extends over 14 amino acids. J was trimmed by 4 bases and V by 1 base; bases with no gene match: 4. Germline V gene data show CDR1 as SGHDT and CDR2 as YYEEEE.

The chain joins TRBV2 to TRBJ1-5, with D perhaps matching TRBD1 (6 bases). Trimming removed 3 bases from V and 5 bases from J, with 11 bases in between. CDR3 length: 14 residues. Looked up from germline, CDR1 is SNHLY and CDR2 is FYNNEI. The CDR3 nucleotides read TGTGCCAGCAGTGATGGGGACAAATATCAGCCCCAGCATTTT. Its protein is CASSDGDKYQPQHF.

The chain joins TRBV10-1 to TRBJ2-1; no definite D call. CDR1 and CDR2 (germline): WNHNN, SYGVQD (reference sequence). V shed 3 bases and J shed 10 bases, with 13 bases lying between them. This CDR3 is 13 amino acids long. The CDR3 DNA reads as TGCGCCAGCAGTGACGCGATGGGTGGAGAGCAGTTCTTC. Protein: CASSDAMGGEQFF.